The clone carrying this TCR beta chain showed up just a few times. Its antigen remains unidentified. This specimen comes from a study of TIL therapy for anti-PD-1-resistant metastatic lung cancer. Whole-study results and caveats: Compared with baseline intratumoral T cells, expanded TIL cultures were more clonal and less diverse (roughly 6.3% vs 31%).

Time point in this sample: pre-treatment sample, taken before nivolumab and TIL therapy. Most excised metastases sampled were pleural nodules or supraclavicular lymph nodes. Progressing patients received lymphodepletion, expanded TIL infusion and IL-2. Enrollment ran from 2017 to early 2020. The immunoSEQ assay was v3. TCRdb's copy holds only in-frame clones and misses some; the assay was immunoSEQ multiplex PCR. The sample holds more than 20,000 clones; roughly three fifths are singletons and the top ten take roughly 15%. The CDR3 length is 14 residues. Deletions cut 4 bases from V and 3 bases from J, with 9 bases between. Germline CDR1 reads MRHNA; CDR2 reads SNTAGT.

This clonotype originated in a woman between 30 and 85 years old with non-small cell lung cancer. V is TRBV6-4 and J is TRBJ2-2; D call uncertain. The sample consisted of tumor tissue, taken at baseline. The CDR3 loop is CASSALAYTGELFF. CDR3 nucleotides: TGTGCCAGCAGTGCCCTTGCCTACACCGGGGAGCTGTTTTTT.